Following are 15 T cell receptor beta chains from one sample sequenced in a study of spatial heterogeneity in lung cancer. TCRdb re-called the 5' RACE reads through MiXCR, storing one row per CDR3 protein. The sample holds tens of thousands of distinct CDR3 sequences, roughly an eighth seen once. As for time point: sample taken at primary tumor resection. Unsorted whole RNA samples from tumor, nontumor lung or frozen PBMC were sequenced. Sequencing used PBMCs, obtained at surgery. Receptors were obtained from a male donor with early-stage non-small cell lung cancer.

This clonotype turned up a few times. This chain joins TRBV20-1 and TRBJ2-5; the match to TRBD2 covers 12 bases. The CDR3 has 13 amino acids. With 6 bases clipped from V and 7 bases from J, the junction kept 6 bases outside the gene matches. CDR1 DFQATT and CDR2 SNEGSKA come from the germline V gene (reference sequence). The CDR3 nucleotides read TGCAGTGCAGGATCTAGCGGGGGGGGGACCCAGTACTTC. It codes for CSAGSSGGGTQYF.

This clonotype was found a few times. This chain links TRBV9 with TRBJ2-1; D is unclear. This CDR3 comprises 14 residues. Germline loops: CDR1 SGDLS, CDR2 YYNGEE. Trimming took 4 bases from V and 5 from J, leaving 13 bases between them. CDR3 in DNA: TGTGCCAGCAGCTTATCCCTTGAACACAATGAGCAGTTCTTC. This sequence encodes CASSLSLEHNEQFF.

CDR3 residues: CASSIGEYSNQPQHF. The CDR3, as DNA: TGTGCCAGTAGTATCGGGGAGTATAGCAATCAGCCCCAGCATTTT. The chain recombines TRBV19 with TRBJ1-5; D is ambiguous. The germline V gene has CDR1 LNHDA and CDR2 SQIVND (reference sequence). The CDR3 is 15 amino acids. V was pared by 3 bases and J by 0 bases, with 9 bases between.

The rearrangement links TRBV15 to TRBJ1-2; possible D gene TRBD1, 6 bases. Germline values: CDR1 LNHNV, CDR2 YYDKDF (reference sequence). This CDR3 contains 15 residues. Deletions cut 0 bases from V and 6 bases from J, with 14 bases between. The CDR3, as DNA: TGTGCCACCAGCAGAGATGAGGGGGATAAAGATGGCTACACCTTC. Translated, it gives CATSRDEGDKDGYTF.

This rearrangement joins TRBV29-1 to TRBJ2-2, with TRBD2 as a possible D gene (6 bases). Between the trimmed V and J ends, which lost 3 bases and 0 bases, there was a span of 8 bases. The CDR3 runs to 14 residues. Germline values: CDR1 SQVTM, CDR2 ANQGSEA. The CDR3 reads CSVDGGPNTGELFF. For the CDR3, the DNA is TGCAGCGTTGACGGGGGACCGAACACCGGGGAGCTGTTTTTT.

This chain joins TRBV5-1 and TRBJ2-3; TRBD1 matches at 9 bases. The CDR3 contains 15 residues. With V trimmed by 2 bases and J by 4 bases, 5 bases remained unmatched. In germline, CDR1 is SGHRS, CDR2 YFSETQ. The CDR3 sequence is CASSFGRQGADTQYF. The CDR3 bases are TGCGCCAGCAGCTTCGGGAGACAGGGGGCAGATACGCAGTATTTT.

This clonotype turned up a few times. The rearrangement joins TRBV19 to TRBJ2-1, with D perhaps TRBD2 (5 bases). The CDR3 runs to 13 residues. V was shortened by 4 bases and J by 4 bases, with 8 bases between the two germline ends. The germline V gene encodes CDR1 LNHDA and CDR2 SQIVND (reference sequence). CDR3 sequence reads: CASSKDSYNEQFF. The CDR3 bases are TGTGCCAGTAGTAAGGACTCGTACAATGAGCAGTTCTTC.

This clonotype was seen a handful of times. The genes are TRBV5-5 and TRBJ1-5, with D unclear. V gave up 0 bases and J gave up 0 bases, with 7 bases separating them. The CDR3 covers 15 residues. The germline gives CDR1 SGHKS, CDR2 YYEKEE (reference sequence). The CDR3 region has the DNA TGTGCCAGCAGCTTGGAAGCTCTTAGCAATCAGCCCCAGCATTTT. This translates into CASSLEALSNQPQHF. The entire variable domain, with the rest obtained from reference TRBV5-5 and TRBJ1-5, is as follows: DAGVTQSPTHLIKTRGQQVTLRCSPISGHKSVSWYQQVLGQGPQFIFQYYEKEERGRGNFPDRFSARQFPNYSSELNVNALLLGDSALYLCASSLEALSNQPQHFGDGTRLSIL.

This clonotype has at least ten counts. The J gene is TRBJ2-1, the V gene TRBV7-8; D is uncertain. CDR3 size: 14 residues. Germline values: CDR1 SGHVS, CDR2 FQNEAQ. Trimming left V 1 base short and J 0 bases short, with 4 bases between. The chain's CDR3 is CASSLGSSYNEQFF. In nucleotides, the CDR3 is TGTGCCAGCAGCTTAGGGAGCTCCTACAATGAGCAGTTCTTC.

At least ten counts were recorded for this clonotype. This chain uses TRBV7-2 with TRBJ1-1; D might be TRBD1 (5 bases). V gave up 6 bases and J gave up 4 bases, with 15 bases separating them. Per germline, CDR1 SGHTA and CDR2 FQGNSA. This CDR3 spans 14 amino acids. This chain's CDR3 is CASSLRGGGTEAFF. Written as DNA, the CDR3 is TGTGCCAGCAGTCTTAGGGGCGGCGGCACTGAAGCTTTCTTT.

This clonotype was seen a few times. The rearrangement uses TRBV7-3 and TRBJ1-2; D ambiguous. V was shortened by 5 bases and J by 10 bases, with 20 bases between the two germline ends. CDR3 length equals 14 residues. Germline V gives CDR1 SGHTA, CDR2 FQGTGA. In DNA form, the CDR3 reads TGTGCCAGCAGCGAGACCGGCGCTGAGGGTAACTACACCTTC. This codes for CASSETGAEGNYTF. Full variable domain (remainder filled in from reference TRBV7-3 and TRBJ1-2): GAGVSQTPSNKVTEKGKYVELRCDPISGHTALYWYRQSLGQGPEFLIYFQGTGAADDSGLPNDRFFAVRPEGSVSTLKIQRTERGDSAVYLCASSETGAEGNYTFGSGTRLTVV.

This clonotype showed up just a few times. The V gene is TRBV6-6, the J gene TRBJ2-2; D unresolved. Germline V gives CDR1 MNHNY, CDR2 SVGAGI (reference sequence). This CDR3 is 13 amino acids long. V was clipped by 10 bases and J by 0 bases, with 9 bases between them. The CDR3, as DNA: TGTGCCACCCATCGGGCGAACACCGGGGAGCTGTTTTTT. It codes for CATHRANTGELFF.

This clonotype was seen more than once but under ten times. The CDR3 nucleotides are TGTGCCAGTAGTATCGCGGGAGGATTTAATGACGAGCAGTACTTC. Its protein is CASSIAGGFNDEQYF. The chain joins TRBV19 to TRBJ2-7, with 8 bases matching TRBD2. The ends lost 3 bases at V and 5 bases at J; junction bases unmatched: 9. Germline V gene sequence: CDR1 LNHDA, CDR2 SQIVND (reference sequence). The CDR3 covers 15 residues.

This clonotype was counted ten times or more. V gene TRBV30 combines with J gene TRBJ1-5; D not resolved. The CDR3 extends over 13 amino acids. Trimming shortened V by 2 bases and J by 5 bases, and 10 bases separated the two germline ends. In germline, CDR1 is GTSNPN, CDR2 SVGIG (reference sequence). For the CDR3, the DNA is TGTGCCTGGAGTCCTGAGAGGGATCAGCCCCAGCATTTT. Translation gives CAWSPERDQPQHF.

This clonotype has a handful of counts. The V call is TRBV30, the J call TRBJ2-2; tentative D call: TRBD1 (6 bases). This CDR3 is built from 14 residues. Trimming left V 0 bases short and J 6 bases short, with 11 bases between. Per germline, CDR1 GTSNPN and CDR2 SVGIG (reference sequence). The CDR3 loop is CAWSVLGASGELFF. CDR3 in DNA: TGTGCCTGGAGTGTACTGGGGGCATCCGGGGAGCTGTTTTTT.